This passage covers 13 T cell receptor beta chains from one sample sequenced in a study of blood T cell repertoires in COVID-19. Data came from immunoSEQ multiplex PCR; TCRdb stores just in-frame clones and leaves some out. The data show more than 150,000 clones, 82% seen once. Sequencing was performed on PBMCs or T cells enriched from blood (not recorded which). The receptors were sampled from a man in his forties who had recovered from COVID-19.

This clone was detected once. The chain has TRBV9 and TRBJ2-1; D perhaps matches TRBD2 (5 bases). This CDR3 region has 11 residues. The V and J ends lost 3 bases and 12 bases respectively, with 10 bases between them. Germline V gene data show CDR1 as SGDLS and CDR2 as YYNGEE. CDR3 sequence reads: CASSAGRWQFF. The DNA for the CDR3 is TGTGCCAGCAGCGCGGGAAGGTGGCAGTTCTTC.

This chain joins TRBV9 and TRBJ1-1; no reliable D call. The CDR3 covers 13 residues. CDR1 SGDLS and CDR2 YYNGEE come from the germline V gene. Trimming shortened V by 5 bases and J by 6 bases, and 14 bases separated the two germline ends. The CDR3 nucleotides are TGTGCCAGCAGTTCAGGAGGAATCGCTGAAGCTTTCTTT. This encodes CASSSGGIAEAFF.

The CDR3 is CASSLKPLGYGYTF. CDR3 coding DNA: TGTGCCAGCAGTTTAAAACCGCTAGGCTATGGCTACACCTTC. The chain recombines TRBV28 with TRBJ1-2; no reliable D call. Germline V gives CDR1 MDHEN, CDR2 SYDVKM. This CDR3 comprises 14 residues. The V and J ends lost 2 bases and 4 bases respectively, with 11 bases between them.

The V and J genes are TRBV7-8 and TRBJ2-7, with 8 bases identical to TRBD1. CDR1 is SGHVS, CDR2 FQNEAQ, per germline. V lost 2 bases, J lost 4 bases, and 7 bases stayed unmatched. The CDR3 runs to 15 residues. The CDR3 coding sequence is TGTGCCAGCAGCTTAACCTGGGACAGGATATACGAGCAGTACTTC. It translates to CASSLTWDRIYEQYF.

This clone was found once. The rearrangement links TRBV7-9 to TRBJ2-6, with unresolved D. Germline V gene data show CDR1 as SEHNR and CDR2 as FQNEAQ (reference sequence). The CDR3 loop spans 16 amino acids. Trimming shortened V by 5 bases and J by 0 bases, and 11 bases separated the two germline ends. Written as DNA, the CDR3 is TGTGCCAGCAGCCCTACAGTCAGCTCTGGGGCCAACGTCCTGACTTTC. Amino acids: CASSPTVSSGANVLTF.

The V and J genes are TRBV5-1 and TRBJ1-5; TRBD1 is a possible D gene (6 bases). V was pared by 1 base and J by 4 bases, with 12 bases between. The CDR3 totals 15 residues. Per germline, CDR1 SGHRS and CDR2 YFSETQ. CDR3 DNA sequence: TGCGCCAGCAGCTTGATGGGGGGGACAAATCAGCCCCAGCATTTT. Translation: CASSLMGGTNQPQHF. Full variable domain (missing parts from reference TRBV5-1 and TRBJ1-5): KAGVTQTPRYLIKTRGQQVTLSCSPISGHRSVSWYQQTPGQGLQFLFEYFSETQRNKGNFPGRFSGRQFSNSRSEMNVSTLELGDSALYLCASSLMGGTNQPQHFGDGTRLSIL.

The chain couples TRBV7-2 to TRBJ2-3; D possibly corresponds to TRBD1 (5 bases). The germline gives CDR1 SGHTA, CDR2 FQGNSA. CDR3 length equals 13 residues. V was pared by 6 bases and J by 5 bases, with 12 bases between. The CDR3 DNA follows: TGTGCCAGCAGTTCAGGGCGCCGAGATACGCAGTATTTT. It specifies CASSSGRRDTQYF.

DNA for the CDR3: TGTGCCAGCAGCTTAAGAAGACTAGCGGATGACAATGAGCAGTTCTTC. Amino acid sequence: CASSLRRLADDNEQFF. This chain connects TRBV7-3 to TRBJ2-1; TRBD2 aligns across 9 bases. Germline V CDR1 and CDR2: SGHTA, FQGTGA. V gave up 1 base and J gave up 5 bases; unmatched junction bases: 6. The CDR3 runs 16 residues. Using reference TRBV7-3 and TRBJ2-1 for the parts outside the CDR3, the full variable domain is GAGVSQTPSNKVTEKGKYVELRCDPISGHTALYWYRQSLGQGPEFLIYFQGTGAADDSGLPNDRFFAVRPEGSVSTLKIQRTERGDSAVYLCASSLRRLADDNEQFFGPGTRLTVL.

This rearrangement joins TRBV14 to TRBJ2-1, with unresolved D. Germline-derived CDR1 and CDR2 are SGHDN and FVKESK. The germline V and J ends were trimmed by 1 base and 10 bases, with 11 bases remaining between them. The CDR3 has 13 amino acids. In DNA, the CDR3 is TGTGCCAGCAGCCAAGTTAACCTAGGCGAGCAGTTCTTC. Translating gives CASSQVNLGEQFF.

V gene TRBV29-1 combines with J gene TRBJ2-4; D not resolved. With 3 bases removed from V and 8 bases from J, the gap between germline ends came to 11 bases. From germline, CDR1 is SQVTM and CDR2 ANQGSEA. The CDR3 length is 12 residues. In DNA form, the CDR3 reads TGCAGCGTTGAGTCCCCTCGGGACATTCAGTACTTC. It codes for CSVESPRDIQYF.

This chain connects TRBV27 to TRBJ2-4; D might be TRBD1 (7 bases). With 1 base removed from V and 0 bases from J, the gap between germline ends came to 28 bases. In germline, CDR1 is MNHEY, CDR2 SMNVEV (reference sequence). This CDR3 contains 22 residues. The CDR3 bases are TGTGCCAGCAGTTTATTACCAATCGCCGGGACAAGGAGGGGGCTAGCCAAAAACATTCAGTACTTC. Its translation: CASSLLPIAGTRRGLAKNIQYF.

The gene calls are TRBV10-3 and TRBJ1-5; 8 bases map to TRBD1. Trimming removed 2 bases from V and 4 bases from J; junction bases left unmatched: 7. CDR1 and CDR2 (germline): ENHRY, SYGVKD. The CDR3 totals 16 residues. The CDR3 nucleotides are TGTGCCATCAGTGAGACCGGGACAGGAGTTAATCAGCCCCAGCATTTT. Translation gives CAISETGTGVNQPQHF.

J is TRBJ1-1 and V is TRBV5-1; TRBD1 matches 8 bases. The CDR3 is 16 amino acids. Germline assignment: CDR1 SGHRS and CDR2 YFSETQ. J gave up 5 bases and V 0 bases, and 9 bases lay outside the gene matches. CDR3 sequence reads: CASSLVGQGRGTEAFF. The CDR3 DNA sequence: TGCGCCAGCAGCTTGGTAGGACAGGGACGCGGGACTGAAGCTTTCTTT.